One T cell receptor beta chain is described in this entry. Its antigen is still unknown. CD4+ cell separation produced CD45RA+ naive and CD45RA-negative memory subsets. Sorted-subset replicate PCRs used 200 ng DNA, approximately 33,000 T cell genomes. Libraries were prepared by immunoSEQ multiplex PCR; TCRdb keeps only in-frame clonotypes and omits some of them. The table records roughly 2.2 million clones, 80% to 95% of them present only once. The CDR3 is made up of 14 amino acids. Germline V gene lookup returns CDR1 MNHEY and CDR2 SMNVEV (reference sequence). With 6 bases removed from V and 8 bases from J, the gap between germline ends came to 16 bases. These data come from a study of shared clonotypes between healthy human individuals. Findings and caveats of the study: Among several donors, about 4.6% of naive CD4 clonotypes were found in common. The represented genetic and exposure-history diversity was limited by the small number of donors.

The sequence derives from a man between 18 and 35 years old in good health. Some clones in this sample may be carry-over from other donors' samples. V usage is TRBV27 and J usage is TRBJ2-2; possibly TRBD1 or TRBD2 for D (5 bases each). The sequencing input was naive CD4+ T cells from PBMCs. As for subset: CD45RA+ positively selected. The CDR3 region has the DNA TGTGCCAGCAGCCGCGTCGGGACCAGGGGGGAGCTGTTTTTT. Protein: CASSRVGTRGELFF.